This T cell receptor beta chain was documented in a study of CD8 T cells in ankylosing spondylitis. Study outcomes and limitations: Some motif variants had been reported before (in reactive arthritis synovial fluid and blood). Significant enrichment of disease-linked clones was reportedly seen in matched ankylosing spondylitis synovial fluid. Disease-linked clones displayed a CD8+ phenotype and appeared relatively rarely in peripheral blood. Apparently characteristic of ankylosing spondylitis blood was a TCR beta motif (about eight highly homologous variants).

From germline, CDR1 is DFQATT and CDR2 SNEGSKA (reference sequence). V trimming: 6 bases; J trimming: 4 bases; junction bases outside the gene matches: 13. The CDR3 length is 17 residues. For TCR beta, libraries came from quantitative 5'-RACE with molecular barcodes. TCRdb redid the calling of the 5' RACE reads with MiXCR, one entry per CDR3 protein. The table lists approximately 540,000 distinct CDR3 sequences, about 13% of them singletons. Concerning this clonotype itself: Its antigen is unknown.

Sequenced material: blood, either unsorted or a sorted T cell fraction (not recorded which). The TCR was taken from a male donor with ankylosing spondylitis. This sequence joins TRBV20-1 and TRBJ1-5; 12 bases align to TRBD1. The CDR3 spells CSAGLAGTGGENQPQHF. The CDR3 bases are TGCAGTGCCGGACTAGCCGGGACAGGGGGCGAGAATCAGCCCCAGCATTTT.